The sample holds a few counts of the clone carrying this T cell receptor beta chain. RNA transcripts were the source from which TCR beta CDR3 regions were amplified. Second-round multiplex PCR came after first-round RT-PCR with HTBI primers. In TCRdb, the multiplex PCR reads were re-called with MiXCR into one record per CDR3 protein. This repertoire shows approximately 410,000 distinct CDR3 sequences, less than 20% found once; its top ten account for 5.5% to 7%. The PBMCs had their origin in around 9.1 ml of fresh peripheral blood. This record comes from a study of Graves' ophthalmopathy and Graves' hyperthyroidism. The CDR3 totals 14 residues. Germline assignment: CDR1 SGHAT and CDR2 FQDESV (reference sequence). V shed 6 bases and J shed 5 bases, with 13 bases lying between them.

Source material: peripheral blood. This rearrangement joins TRBV11-1 to TRBJ2-2; D might be TRBD1 (7 bases). This receptor was identified in a woman aged 18-29 years with stable Graves' hyperthyroidism. The DNA of the CDR3 is TGTGCCAGCAGTAGGGACAGCGGGACCGGGGAGCTGTTTTTT. Its translation is CASSRDSGTGELFF.